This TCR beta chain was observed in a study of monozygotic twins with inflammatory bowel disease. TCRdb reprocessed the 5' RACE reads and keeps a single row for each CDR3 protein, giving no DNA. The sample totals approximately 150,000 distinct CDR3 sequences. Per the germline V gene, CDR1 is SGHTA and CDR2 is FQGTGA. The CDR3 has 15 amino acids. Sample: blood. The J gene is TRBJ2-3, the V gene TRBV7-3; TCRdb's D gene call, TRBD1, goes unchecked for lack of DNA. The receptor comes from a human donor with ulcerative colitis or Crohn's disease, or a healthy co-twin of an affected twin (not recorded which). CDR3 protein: CASSGGTGDTDTQYF. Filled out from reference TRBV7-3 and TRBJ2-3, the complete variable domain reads GAGVSQTPSNKVTEKGKYVELRCDPISGHTALYWYRQSLGQGPEFLIYFQGTGAADDSGLPNDRFFAVRPEGSVSTLKIQRTERGDSAVYLCASSGGTGDTDTQYFGPGTRLTVL.